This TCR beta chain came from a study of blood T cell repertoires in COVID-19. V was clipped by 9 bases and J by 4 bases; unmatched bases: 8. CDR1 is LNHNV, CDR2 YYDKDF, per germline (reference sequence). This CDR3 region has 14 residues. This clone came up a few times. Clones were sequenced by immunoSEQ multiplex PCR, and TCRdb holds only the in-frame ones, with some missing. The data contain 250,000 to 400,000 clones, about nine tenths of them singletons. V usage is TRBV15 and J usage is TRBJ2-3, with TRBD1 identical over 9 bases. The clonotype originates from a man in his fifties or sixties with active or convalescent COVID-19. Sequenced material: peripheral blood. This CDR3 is CATSLQGAADTQYF. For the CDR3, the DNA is TGTGCCACTTCGTTACAGGGGGCGGCAGATACGCAGTATTTT.